These T cell receptor beta chains were read from a single sample in a study of blood T cell repertoires in COVID-19. The data were produced by immunoSEQ multiplex PCR, yet TCRdb's version contains in-frame clones alone and is incomplete. The sample has approximately 320,000 clones, roughly 90% seen once. Material for sequencing was PBMCs or T cells enriched from blood (not recorded which). The receptors originated from a young woman who had recovered from COVID-19. Each CDR3 is given with its conserved first and last residue. The order of the fields is J gene, clone size, V gene, D gene, CDR3 DNA, CDR3 protein. A D gene is named only where the DNA matches it firmly. Not all rows give a size; the values are once, few, many and, for expanded clones, a class.

TRBJ2-5	-	TRBV2	TRBD1	TGTGCCAGCAGTTGGGACAGGGCCCAAGAGACCCAGTACTTC	CASSWDRAQETQYF
TRBJ1-2	-	TRBV4-3	-	TGCGCCAGCAGGGGAGGGAGCCTTGACTATGGCTACACCTTC	CASRGGSLDYGYTF
TRBJ1-2	-	TRBV5-6	-	TGTGCCAGCAGACTGGGGGGAGGTTATGGCTACACCTTC	CASRLGGGYGYTF
TRBJ1-5	few	TRBV18	-	TGTGCCAGCTCACCTTTACAGGGTTCAGGAAGCAATCAGCCCCAGCATTTT	CASSPLQGSGSNQPQHF
TRBJ2-7	-	TRBV6-2/TRBV6-3	-	TGTGCCAGCAGTTACTCGGTGGAGTACGAGCAGTACTTC	CASSYSVEYEQYF
TRBJ2-5	-	TRBV5-4	-	TGTGCCAGCAGCTTGCAGCGTGAGACCCAGTACTTC	CASSLQRETQYF
TRBJ2-1	-	TRBV5-5	TRBD1	TGTGCCAGCAGCTTGAGTCCGGGACAGGGCGATGAGCAGTTCTTC	CASSLSPGQGDEQFF
TRBJ1-6	-	TRBV11-1	-	TGTGCCAGCAGCCTCGCCCAGGGTAGGAATTCACCCCTCCACTTT	CASSLAQGRNSPLHF
TRBJ2-3	-	TRBV7-2	TRBD1	TGTGCCAGCAGCCTCGGGACAGGCACAGATACGCAGTATTTT	CASSLGTGTDTQYF
TRBJ2-7	-	TRBV19	-	TGTGCCAGTAGTGGGGGGACAGAGTTTTACGAGCAGTACTTC	CASSGGTEFYEQYF
TRBJ2-5	-	TRBV7-2	-	TGTGCCAGCAGCTTAGTAGCAGGGGTGCAGACCCAGTACTTC	CASSLVAGVQTQYF
TRBJ1-1	-	TRBV25-1	-	TGTGCCAGCAGTGAAGAGGGGAACACTGAAGCTTTCTTT	CASSEEGNTEAFF
TRBJ1-1	-	TRBV3-1/TRBV3-2	-	TGTGCCAGCACTACGGAGGGTTGGCCCGAAGCTTTCTTT	CASTTEGWPEAFF
TRBJ1-5	-	TRBV5-4	-	TGTGCCAGCAGCTTGGGACACCCGGGGGGCAATCAGCCCCAGCATTTT	CASSLGHPGGNQPQHF
TRBJ1-1	few	TRBV6-5	-	TGTGCCAGCAGTTGGGGTAGCGCTGAAGCTTTCTTT	CASSWGSAEAFF
TRBJ2-3	-	TRBV3-1/TRBV3-2	TRBD1	TGTGCCAGCAGCCAATTAGGGGGCAGTAGCACAGATACGCAGTATTTT	CASSQLGGSSTDTQYF
TRBJ1-5	-	TRBV7-3	-	TGTGCCAGCAGCTTAGGGGCAGGGGTGAATCAGCCCCAGCATTTT	CASSLGAGVNQPQHF
TRBJ1-1	-	TRBV28	-	TGTGCCAGCAGTTTATCCTCTGAAGCTTTCTTT	CASSLSSEAFF
TRBJ2-5	-	TRBV6-5	TRBD1	TGTGCCAGCAGTTACACGAGAGGGGGCGAAGAGACCCAGTACTTC	CASSYTRGGEETQYF
TRBJ2-7	few	TRBV5-1	-	TGCGCCAGCAGCTTCGGGGTGGGTGTCCTCTACGAGCAGTACTTC	CASSFGVGVLYEQYF
TRBJ1-2	-	TRBV2	-	TGTGCCAGCACCCCCGAAGCGGATGGCTACACCTTC	CASTPEADGYTF
TRBJ2-1	-	TRBV28	TRBD1	TGTGCCAGCAGCTCAGGGGGCTTCGTAGACAATGAGCAGTTCTTC	CASSSGGFVDNEQFF
TRBJ1-2	-	TRBV13	TRBD1	TGTGCCAGCAGCTCGACCGACAGGGTAGGGTTTGGCTACACCTTC	CASSSTDRVGFGYTF
TRBJ1-2	few	TRBV27	TRBD1	TGTGCCAGCAGTGACAGGGACCACTATGGCTACACCTTC	CASSDRDHYGYTF
TRBJ2-1	-	TRBV6-4	TRBD2	TGTGCCAGCAGTGACTCTACGACTAGCGGGAGCCCGACCAATGAGCAGTTCTTC	CASSDSTTSGSPTNEQFF
TRBJ2-7	-	TRBV19	-	TGTGCCAGTAAATCGGACAACTCCTACGAGCAGTACTTC	CASKSDNSYEQYF
TRBJ2-7	-	TRBV4-3	-	TGCGCCAGCAGCCAAGATGTAGCGCGGGGACCGCTAAGTCTGTACGAGCAGTACTTC	CASSQDVARGPLSLYEQYF
TRBJ2-5	-	TRBV4-2	TRBD1	TGTGCCAGCAGCCAGAGACAGGGGGGCGGTGGGGAGACCCAGTACTTC	CASSQRQGGGGETQYF
TRBJ2-7	few	TRBV28	-	TGTGCCAGCAGTCTTTATTGGCCCAACTACGAGCAGTACTTC	CASSLYWPNYEQYF
TRBJ1-1	-	TRBV12-3/TRBV12-4	-	TGTGCCAGCAGTTTAGGGGAGACCACTGAAGCTTTCTTT	CASSLGETTEAFF
TRBJ1-2	-	TRBV27	TRBD1	TGTGCCAGCAGTTCAAGGGGGCGGACAGGGGGCGCTGGTAACTATGGCTACACCTTC	CASSSRGRTGGAGNYGYTF
TRBJ2-7	once	TRBV21-1	-	TGTAAATCATCGTGCAGGGGTGTGCAGTACTTC	CKSSCRGVQYF
TRBJ2-1	-	TRBV7-2	TRBD2	TGTGCCAGCAGCTTAGCGGGGACTAGCGGGAGAAATGAGCAGTTCTTC	CASSLAGTSGRNEQFF
TRBJ2-5	-	TRBV28	-	TGTGCCAGCAGCGAGGGTCAAGATGGGACCCAGTACTTC	CASSEGQDGTQYF
TRBJ1-2	-	TRBV7-9	TRBD1	TGTGCCAGCAGCTTAATGGGACAGGGCTATGGCTACACCTTC	CASSLMGQGYGYTF
TRBJ1-2	-	TRBV12-3/TRBV12-4	-	TGTGCCAGCAGTCCGGACAGCGGCTACACCTTC	CASSPDSGYTF
TRBJ1-1	-	TRBV6-5	-	TGTGCCAGCAGAGACTACACCTGGAGAGCTTTCTTT	CASRDYTWRAFF
TRBJ2-1	-	TRBV7-2	TRBD2	TGTGCCAGCAGCTTACTTCTAGCGGGAGAGTTAGATGAGCAGTTCTTC	CASSLLLAGELDEQFF
TRBJ2-7	-	TRBV28	-	TGTGCCAGCAGTTTACATCAGTCAGACTACGAGCAGTACTTC	CASSLHQSDYEQYF
TRBJ2-1	-	TRBV27	TRBD2	TGTGCCAGCAGATCGGGACTAGCGTCTTACAATGAGCAGTTCTTC	CASRSGLASYNEQFF
TRBJ2-7	-	TRBV30	-	TGTGCCTGGAGCCGAGGCGGTAGCGTATCCTACGAGCAGTACTTC	CAWSRGGSVSYEQYF
TRBJ2-5	-	TRBV11-1	-	TGTGCCAGCAGCTTGGGGACCGGTCCTCAGGGGGAGACCCAGTACTTC	CASSLGTGPQGETQYF
TRBJ1-1	-	TRBV7-9	-	TGTGCCAGCAGCTTAATACAGACTGAAGCTTTCTTT	CASSLIQTEAFF
TRBJ1-2	-	TRBV29-1	-	TGCAGCGTAGTACCGGGACAACGGGTCGAGGGCTACACCTTC	CSVVPGQRVEGYTF
TRBJ2-2	once	TRBV5-1	-	TGCGCCAGCAGCCCTTTGCGGACCGGGGAGCTGTTTTTT	CASSPLRTGELFF
TRBJ2-1	-	TRBV9	TRBD2	TGTGCCAGCAGACCGACTAGCGGGAGCAATGAGCAGTTCTTC	CASRPTSGSNEQFF
TRBJ1-4	once	TRBV4-3	TRBD1	TGCGCCAGCAGCCATCGCCGGACAGGGGGGTTTGAAAAACTGTTTTTT	CASSHRRTGGFEKLFF
TRBJ2-1	once	TRBV5-8	-	TGTGCCAGCAGCTTGTGGCAGGGGTCCCTGAATGAGCAGTTCTTC	CASSLWQGSLNEQFF
TRBJ2-5	-	TRBV5-5	-	TGTGCCAGCAGCTTGGTCAAGTACCCCCTACAAGAGACCCAGTACTTC	CASSLVKYPLQETQYF
TRBJ1-2	-	TRBV7-4	-	TGTGCCAGCAGCTTTGAGCGGGTTAACTATGGCTACACCTTC	CASSFERVNYGYTF
TRBJ2-2	-	TRBV7-9	-	TGTGCCAGCAGCTTCGGGGGGCGCTTATTCACCGGGGAGCTGTTTTTT	CASSFGGRLFTGELFF
TRBJ1-1	-	TRBV4-2	-	TGTGCCAGCAGCCAAGCGGGCCCGGGGACTGAAGCTTTCTTT	CASSQAGPGTEAFF
TRBJ1-1	-	TRBV21-1	-	TGTGCCAGCAGCAAAACCAGTAGACCTGGGCTGAACACTGAAGCTTTCTTT	CASSKTSRPGLNTEAFF
TRBJ1-4	-	TRBV7-9	-	TGTGCCAGCAGCCGATCCCGAGCTCGGAATGAAAAACTGTTTTTT	CASSRSRARNEKLFF
TRBJ2-1	-	TRBV7-3	-	TGTGCCAGCAGCTTATATGGCGGTGTTTCCTACAATGAGCAGTTCTTC	CASSLYGGVSYNEQFF
TRBJ2-7	-	TRBV5-1	TRBD2	TGCGCCAGCAGCTTGCTAGCGGGAGATGGCTACGAGCAGTACTTC	CASSLLAGDGYEQYF
TRBJ1-4	-	TRBV7-8	TRBD1	TGTGCCAGCAGCTTAAGTAGGACAGGGCTTGAAAAACTGTTTTTT	CASSLSRTGLEKLFF
TRBJ1-1	many	TRBV5-4	TRBD1	TGTGCCAGCAGCTTGGGGGGAACAGGGGACGCTTTCTTT	CASSLGGTGDAFF
TRBJ1-1	-	TRBV27	-	TGTGCCAGCGTGGGGAGAGGTGCATCGGACACTGAAGCTTTCTTT	CASVGRGASDTEAFF
TRBJ1-1	once	TRBV5-4	TRBD1	TGTGCCAGCAGCCCCGGGACAGACCACACTGAAGCTTTCTTT	CASSPGTDHTEAFF